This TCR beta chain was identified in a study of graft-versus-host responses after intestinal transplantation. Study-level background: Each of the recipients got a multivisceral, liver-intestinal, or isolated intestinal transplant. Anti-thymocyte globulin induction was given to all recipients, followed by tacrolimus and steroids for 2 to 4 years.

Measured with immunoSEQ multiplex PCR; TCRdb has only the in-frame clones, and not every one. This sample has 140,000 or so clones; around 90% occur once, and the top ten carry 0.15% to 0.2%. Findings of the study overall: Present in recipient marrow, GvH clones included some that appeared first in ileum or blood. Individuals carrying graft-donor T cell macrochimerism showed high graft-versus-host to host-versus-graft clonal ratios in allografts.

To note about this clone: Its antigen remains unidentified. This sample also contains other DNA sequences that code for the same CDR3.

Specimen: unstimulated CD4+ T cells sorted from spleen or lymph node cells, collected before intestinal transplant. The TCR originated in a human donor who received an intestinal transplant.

The CDR3 nucleotides read TGCGCCAGCAGCCGAGACAGGGGGACTGAAGCTTTCTTT. Its translation: CASSRDRGTEAFF. The genes are TRBV5-1 and TRBJ1-1; 9 nucleotides match TRBD1. This CDR3 spans 13 amino acids. The V segment lost 4 bases and the J segment 5 bases; nucleotides outside the gene matches: 3. CDR1 is SGHRS, CDR2 YFSETQ, per germline.